The rows below give T cell receptor beta chains drawn from one sample of a study of Ad26.COV2.S vaccination and SARS-CoV-2 variants. Method: immunoSEQ multiplex PCR; TCRdb's copy keeps in-frame clones and lacks some. The profile shows 440,000 or so clones, about 90% of them singletons. The specimen comprised peripheral blood, sampled in a trial of Ad26.COV2.S vaccine versus placebo. These receptors were collected from a person aged 18-65 years who received the Ad26.COV2.S COVID-19 vaccine or a placebo. The CDR3 runs from the conserved cysteine through the conserved F or W. D genes are given only for firm matches. Clone size is given for some rows only: seen once, a few or many times, or a class if the clone is expanded.

size: once; J: TRBJ1-5; D: TRBD1; V: TRBV19; CDR3: CASSWTDRGDSQPQHF; DNA: TGTGCCAGTAGTTGGACCGACAGGGGTGATAGTCAGCCCCAGCATTTT
size: once; J: TRBJ1-1; D: NA; V: TRBV6-5; CDR3: CASSYSLVYTEAFF; DNA: TGTGCCAGCAGTTACTCGTTGGTATACACTGAAGCTTTCTTT
size: NA; J: TRBJ2-3; D: NA; V: TRBV7-8; CDR3: CASSGRTDTQYF; DNA: TGTGCCAGCAGCGGACGCACAGATACGCAGTATTTT
size: NA; J: TRBJ1-2; D: TRBD1; V: TRBV5-6; CDR3: CASSSSGTGTGDGYTF; DNA: TGTGCCAGCAGCTCCAGCGGGACAGGGACTGGGGATGGCTACACCTTC
size: NA; J: TRBJ1-2; D: NA; V: TRBV12-3/TRBV12-4; CDR3: CASSLSRRYGYTF; DNA: TGTGCCAGCAGTCTGTCCAGGCGCTATGGCTACACCTTC
size: NA; J: TRBJ2-7; D: NA; V: TRBV7-9; CDR3: CASSLSTTYEQYF; DNA: TGTGCCAGCAGCTTAAGTACTACCTACGAGCAGTACTTC
size: NA; J: TRBJ1-2; D: TRBD1; V: TRBV30; CDR3: CAWSRQGARRGYTF; DNA: TGTGCCTGGTCCCGACAGGGGGCGCGGCGTGGCTACACCTTC
size: NA; J: TRBJ2-2; D: NA; V: TRBV7-8; CDR3: CASSQSRFYTPRGGELFF; DNA: TGTGCCAGCAGCCAGAGCAGGTTTTACACCCCAAGGGGCGGGGAGCTGTTTTTT
size: once; J: TRBJ1-2; D: TRBD1; V: TRBV5-6; CDR3: CASSPAPTGRNYGYTF; DNA: TGTGCCAGCAGCCCTGCGCCGACAGGGCGAAACTATGGCTACACCTTC
size: NA; J: TRBJ2-3; D: TRBD2; V: TRBV6-4; CDR3: CASSDSAGGMDTQYF; DNA: TGTGCCAGCAGTGACTCTGCGGGGGGGATGGATACGCAGTATTTT
size: NA; J: TRBJ1-4; D: NA; V: TRBV28; CDR3: CASSTPGQYHF; DNA: TGTGCCAGCAGTACTCCCGGGCAATACCACTTT
size: once; J: TRBJ1-2; D: NA; V: TRBV28; CDR3: CASRPGAKIYGYTF; DNA: TGTGCCAGCAGACCCGGGGCCAAGATCTATGGCTACACCTTC
size: NA; J: TRBJ1-1; D: NA; V: TRBV6-5; CDR3: CAARQAAGGRNSFF; DNA: TGTGCCGCACGACAGGCAGCTGGCGGAAGGAACTCTTTCTTT
size: NA; J: TRBJ1-5; D: NA; V: TRBV5-5; CDR3: CASSLQEDQPQHF; DNA: TGTGCCAGCAGCTTGCAGGAAGATCAGCCCCAGCATTTT
size: NA; J: TRBJ2-7; D: TRBD2; V: TRBV4-2; CDR3: CASSQDTSGASYEQYF; DNA: TGTGCCAGCAGCCAAGACACTAGCGGGGCGTCCTACGAGCAGTACTTC
size: once; J: TRBJ2-1; D: NA; V: TRBV5-5; CDR3: CASSLVAGFNEQFF; DNA: TGTGCCAGCAGCTTGGTGGCAGGGTTTAATGAGCAGTTCTTC
size: NA; J: TRBJ2-1; D: TRBD1; V: TRBV11-2; CDR3: CASSHGTEAFF; DNA: TGTGCCAGCAGCCACGGGACAGAAGCGTTCTTC
size: once; J: TRBJ2-5; D: TRBD2; V: TRBV5-4; CDR3: CASSFPSGGEETQYF; DNA: TGTGCCAGCAGCTTTCCTAGCGGGGGGGAAGAGACCCAGTACTTC
size: NA; J: TRBJ2-7; D: NA; V: TRBV12-3/TRBV12-4; CDR3: CASSFSYEQYF; DNA: TGTGCCAGCAGTTTTAGTTACGAGCAGTACTTC
size: NA; J: TRBJ2-3; D: NA; V: TRBV5-8; CDR3: CASSLTASTDTQYF; DNA: TGTGCCAGCAGCTTGACAGCGAGCACAGATACGCAGTATTTT
size: NA; J: TRBJ1-2; D: NA; V: TRBV5-8; CDR3: CASSYIRFNYGYTF; DNA: TGTGCCAGCTCCTACATCCGTTTTAACTATGGCTACACCTTC
size: NA; J: TRBJ1-4; D: NA; V: TRBV5-5; CDR3: CASSANRGELSNEKLFF; DNA: TGTGCCAGCAGCGCCAACAGAGGGGAGCTTAGTAATGAAAAACTGTTTTTT
size: NA; J: TRBJ1-1; D: NA; V: TRBV6-5; CDR3: CASSYDLRTEAFF; DNA: TGTGCCAGCAGTTATGACTTACGGACTGAAGCTTTCTTT
size: NA; J: TRBJ1-2; D: NA; V: TRBV6-2/TRBV6-3; CDR3: CASSTRQGYTF; DNA: TGTGCCAGCAGCACCCGTCAAGGCTACACCTTC
size: NA; J: TRBJ2-7; D: NA; V: TRBV28; CDR3: CASFGMRASGGWEQYF; DNA: TGTGCCAGCTTTGGTATGCGAGCGTCTGGGGGGTGGGAGCAGTACTTC
size: NA; J: TRBJ1-5; D: NA; V: TRBV11-2; CDR3: CASSLGGSGQPQHF; DNA: TGTGCCAGCAGCTTAGGGGGTTCTGGACAGCCCCAGCATTTT
size: NA; J: TRBJ2-1; D: TRBD2; V: TRBV30; CDR3: CAWNPVGEGSYNEQFF; DNA: TGTGCCTGGAACCCCGTTGGGGAGGGGTCCTACAATGAGCAGTTCTTC
size: NA; J: TRBJ2-1; D: NA; V: TRBV2; CDR3: CASIKSGGVDYNEQFF; DNA: TGTGCCAGCATCAAGTCAGGCGGGGTCGACTACAATGAGCAGTTCTTC
size: NA; J: TRBJ2-1; D: NA; V: TRBV7-2; CDR3: CASSLVAAGVSYNEQFF; DNA: TGTGCCAGCAGCTTAGTTGCTGCAGGGGTATCCTACAATGAGCAGTTCTTC
size: NA; J: TRBJ2-5; D: TRBD1; V: TRBV11-2; CDR3: CASSLGTGGQETQYF; DNA: TGTGCCAGCAGCTTAGGGACAGGGGGCCAAGAGACCCAGTACTTC